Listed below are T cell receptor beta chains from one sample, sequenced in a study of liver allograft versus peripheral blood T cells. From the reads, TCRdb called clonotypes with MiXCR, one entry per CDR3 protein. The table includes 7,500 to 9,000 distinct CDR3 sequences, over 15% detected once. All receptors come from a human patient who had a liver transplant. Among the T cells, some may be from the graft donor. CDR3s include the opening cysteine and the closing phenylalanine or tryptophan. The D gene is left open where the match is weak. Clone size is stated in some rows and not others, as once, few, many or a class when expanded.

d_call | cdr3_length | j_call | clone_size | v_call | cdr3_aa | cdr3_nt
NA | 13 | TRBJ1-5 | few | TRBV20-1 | CSAGRADHQPQHF | TGCAGTGCTGGCCGGGCAGACCATCAGCCCCAGCATTTT
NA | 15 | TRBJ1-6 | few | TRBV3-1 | CASSLSGWYNSPLHF | TGTGCCAGCAGCCTATCAGGGTGGTATAATTCACCCCTCCACTTT
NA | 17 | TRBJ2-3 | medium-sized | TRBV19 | CASSIDLGREIADTQYF | TGTGCCAGTAGTATAGATCTGGGCAGGGAAATTGCAGATACGCAGTATTTT
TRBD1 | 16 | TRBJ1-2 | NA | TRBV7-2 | CASSLVGTGDCYGYTF | TGTGCCAGCAGCTTAGTGGGGACAGGGGACTGCTATGGCTACACCTTC
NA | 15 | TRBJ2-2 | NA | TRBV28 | CVAGGAAQNTGELFF | TGTGTAGCCGGTGGGGCGGCCCAGAACACCGGGGAGCTGTTTTTT
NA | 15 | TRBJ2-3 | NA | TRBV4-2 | CASSSSRGAEDTQYF | TGTGCCAGCAGCTCTAGCCGGGGGGCCGAAGATACGCAGTATTTT
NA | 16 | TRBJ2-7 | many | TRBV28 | CASSPGGAGSSYEQYF | TGTGCCAGCAGTCCAGGGGGGGCAGGTAGCTCCTACGAGCAGTACTTC
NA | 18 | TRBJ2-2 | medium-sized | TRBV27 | CASSLGGISWGNTGELFF | TGTGCCAGCAGTTTGGGTGGTATTTCTTGGGGTAACACCGGGGAGCTGTTTTTT
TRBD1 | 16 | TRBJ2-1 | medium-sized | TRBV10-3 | CAIKFGQGTGGDEQFF | TGTGCCATCAAGTTCGGACAGGGGACTGGAGGAGATGAGCAGTTCTTC
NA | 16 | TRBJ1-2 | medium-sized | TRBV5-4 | CASSLPGQVDAYGYTF | TGTGCCAGCAGCTTGCCAGGCCAGGTAGACGCCTATGGCTACACCTTC
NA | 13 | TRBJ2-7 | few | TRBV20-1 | CSAREGPTGEQYF | TGCAGTGCTAGAGAAGGTCCTACTGGGGAGCAGTACTTC
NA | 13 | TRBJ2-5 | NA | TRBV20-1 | CSASVAGQETQYF | TGCAGTGCTAGCGTGGCGGGCCAGGAGACCCAGTACTTC
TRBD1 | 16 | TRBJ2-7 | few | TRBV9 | CASSPTPPGQSYEQYF | TGTGCCAGCAGCCCTACCCCTCCGGGACAGAGTTACGAGCAGTACTTC
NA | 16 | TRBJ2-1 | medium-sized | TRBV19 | CASSIVDGLSYNEQFF | TGTGCCAGTAGTATAGTCGACGGCTTGTCCTACAATGAGCAGTTCTTC
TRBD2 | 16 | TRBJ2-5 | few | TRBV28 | CASSLPGTSLEETQYF | TGTGCCAGCAGTTTACCCGGGACTAGCTTAGAAGAGACCCAGTACTTC
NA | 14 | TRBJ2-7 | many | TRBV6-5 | CASSYSGFSYEQYF | TGTGCCAGCAGTTACTCAGGGTTTTCCTACGAGCAGTACTTC
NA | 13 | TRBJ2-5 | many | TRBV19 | CASSWGDQETQYF | TGTGCCAGTAGTTGGGGGGATCAAGAGACCCAGTACTTC
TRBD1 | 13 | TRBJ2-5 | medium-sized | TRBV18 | CASQLDREETQYF | TGTGCCAGCCAGCTAGACAGGGAAGAGACCCAGTACTTC
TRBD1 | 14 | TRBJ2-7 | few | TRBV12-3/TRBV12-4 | CASSRAGGNYEQYF | TGTGCCAGCAGCCGGGCAGGGGGCAACTACGAGCAGTACTTC
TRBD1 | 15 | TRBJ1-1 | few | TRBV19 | CASSWGTGRNTEAFF | TGTGCCAGTAGTTGGGGGACAGGGAGGAACACTGAAGCTTTCTTT
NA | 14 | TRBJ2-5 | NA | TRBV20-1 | CSARDPTGKETQYF | TGCAGTGCTAGAGATCCAACAGGGAAAGAGACCCAGTACTTC
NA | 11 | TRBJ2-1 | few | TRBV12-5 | CASGGYNEQFF | TGTGCTAGTGGGGGATACAATGAGCAGTTCTTC
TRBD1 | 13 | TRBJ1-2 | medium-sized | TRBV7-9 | CASSAGQVYGYTF | TGTGCCAGCAGCGCTGGACAGGTCTATGGCTACACCTTC
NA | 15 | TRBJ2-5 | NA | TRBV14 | CASSIDVRVGETQYF | TGTGCCAGCAGCATTGATGTCAGGGTAGGGGAGACCCAGTACTTC
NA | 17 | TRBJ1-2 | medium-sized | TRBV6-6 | CASSHRNGGHFIGGYTF | TGTGCCAGCAGCCATAGGAACGGTGGCCACTTTATCGGTGGCTACACCTTC
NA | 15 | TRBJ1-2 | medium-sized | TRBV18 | CASSPTAGLDYGYTF | TGTGCCAGCTCACCCACAGCGGGTCTAGACTATGGCTACACCTTC
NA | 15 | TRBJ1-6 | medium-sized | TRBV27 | CASSLLDSENSPLHF | TGTGCCAGCAGTTTACTCGACAGCGAAAATTCACCCCTCCACTTT
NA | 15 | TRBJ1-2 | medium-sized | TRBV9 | CASSVGLQGLGGYTF | TGTGCCAGCAGCGTAGGCCTACAGGGTCTCGGTGGCTACACCTTC
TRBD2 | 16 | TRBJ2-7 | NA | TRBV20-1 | CSALAPGLAGGYEQYF | TGCAGTGCGCTCGCCCCGGGACTAGCGGGAGGTTACGAGCAGTACTTC
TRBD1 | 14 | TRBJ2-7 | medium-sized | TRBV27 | CASSLRQGPYEQYF | TGTGCCAGCAGTCTACGACAGGGTCCCTACGAGCAGTACTTC
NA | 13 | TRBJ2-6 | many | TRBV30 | CAWESSGANVLTF | TGTGCCTGGGAATCTTCTGGGGCCAACGTCCTGACTTTC
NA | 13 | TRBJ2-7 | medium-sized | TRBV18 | CASSPLTAYEQYF | TGTGCCAGCTCACCGTTAACAGCCTACGAGCAGTACTTC
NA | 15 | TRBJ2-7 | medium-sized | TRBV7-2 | CASSLGGASSYEQYF | TGTGCCAGCAGCCTCGGAGGGGCGTCATCCTACGAGCAGTACTTC
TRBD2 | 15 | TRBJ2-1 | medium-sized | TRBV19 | CASSRGTSGTNEQFF | TGTGCCAGTAGTAGGGGGACTAGCGGTACCAATGAGCAGTTCTTC
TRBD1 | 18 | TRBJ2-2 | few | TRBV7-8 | CASSWAPTGQVNTGELFF | TGTGCCAGCAGCTGGGCCCCCACGGGACAGGTGAACACCGGGGAGCTGTTTTTT
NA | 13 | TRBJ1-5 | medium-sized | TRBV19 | CAISRGGGQPQHF | TGTGCCATCTCAAGAGGTGGGGGTCAGCCCCAGCATTTT
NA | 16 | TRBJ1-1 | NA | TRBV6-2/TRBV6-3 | CASSEARGGENTEAFF | TGTGCCAGCAGTGAAGCCCGGGGGGGGGAGAACACTGAAGCTTTCTTT